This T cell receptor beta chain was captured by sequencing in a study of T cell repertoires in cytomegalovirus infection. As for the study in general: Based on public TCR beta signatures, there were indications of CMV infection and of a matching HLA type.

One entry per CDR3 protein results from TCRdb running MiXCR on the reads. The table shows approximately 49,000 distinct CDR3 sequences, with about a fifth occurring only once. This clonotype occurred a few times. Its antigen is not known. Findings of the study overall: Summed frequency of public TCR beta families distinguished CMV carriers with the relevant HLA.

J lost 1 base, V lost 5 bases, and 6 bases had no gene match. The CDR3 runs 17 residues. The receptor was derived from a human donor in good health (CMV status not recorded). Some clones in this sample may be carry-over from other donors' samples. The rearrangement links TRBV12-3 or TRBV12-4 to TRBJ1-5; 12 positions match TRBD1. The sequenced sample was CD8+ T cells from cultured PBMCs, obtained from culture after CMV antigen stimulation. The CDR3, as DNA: TGTGCCAGCAGTCAACGGGGACAGGGGGCCAGCAATCAGCCCCAGCATTTT. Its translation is CASSQRGQGASNQPQHF.